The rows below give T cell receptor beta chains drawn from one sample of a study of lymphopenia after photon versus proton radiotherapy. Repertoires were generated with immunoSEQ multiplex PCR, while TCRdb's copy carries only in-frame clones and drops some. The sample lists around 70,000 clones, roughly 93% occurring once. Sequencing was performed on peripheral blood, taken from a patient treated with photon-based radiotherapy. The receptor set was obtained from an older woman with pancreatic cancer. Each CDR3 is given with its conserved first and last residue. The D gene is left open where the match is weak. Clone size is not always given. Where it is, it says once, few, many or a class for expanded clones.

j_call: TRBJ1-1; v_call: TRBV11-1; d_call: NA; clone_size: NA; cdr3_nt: TGTGCCAGCAGCCGGTGGGGCAGGTTGACTGAAGCTTTCTTT; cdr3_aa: CASSRWGRLTEAFF
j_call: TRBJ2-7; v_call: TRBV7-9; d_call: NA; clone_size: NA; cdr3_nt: TGTGCCAGCAGCTTATATCCCGTCTTCTACTTC; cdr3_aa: CASSLYPVFYF
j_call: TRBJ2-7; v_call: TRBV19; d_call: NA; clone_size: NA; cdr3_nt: TGTGCCAGTACCGGGCAGGGGGAGCAGTACTTC; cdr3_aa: CASTGQGEQYF
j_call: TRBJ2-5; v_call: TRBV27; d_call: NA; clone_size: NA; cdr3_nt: TGTGCCAGCAGTTTTGGTCGCCGAGAGACCCAGTACTTC; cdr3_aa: CASSFGRRETQYF
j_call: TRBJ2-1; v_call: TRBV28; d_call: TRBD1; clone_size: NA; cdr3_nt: TGTGCCAGCAGTCCCTCTTTAGGACAGGGGGAGGGCAATGAGCAGTTCTTC; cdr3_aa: CASSPSLGQGEGNEQFF
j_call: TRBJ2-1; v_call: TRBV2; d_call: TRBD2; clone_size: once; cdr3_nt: TGTGCCAGCAGTGTGATTGGACTAGCGGGGTACAATGAGCAGTTCTTC; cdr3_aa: CASSVIGLAGYNEQFF
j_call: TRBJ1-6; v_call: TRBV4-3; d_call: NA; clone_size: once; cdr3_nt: TGCGCCAGCAGTTTTGGGATACGGGATAATTCACCCCTCCACTTT; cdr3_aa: CASSFGIRDNSPLHF
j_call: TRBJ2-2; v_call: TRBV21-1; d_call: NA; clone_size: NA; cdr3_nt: TGTGCCAGCAGCCCCCGACTAGCGGGAGGGCCGCACACCGGGGAGCTGTTTTTT; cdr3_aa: CASSPRLAGGPHTGELFF
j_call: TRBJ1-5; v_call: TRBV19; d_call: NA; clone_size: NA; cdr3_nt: TGTGCCAGTAGTATAGGGGGCGCAAAATCTCAGCCCCAGCATTTT; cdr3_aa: CASSIGGAKSQPQHF
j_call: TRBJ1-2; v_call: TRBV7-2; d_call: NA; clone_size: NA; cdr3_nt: TGTGCCAGCAGCTTCCAGGGGCCGGGAAACTATGGCTACACCTTC; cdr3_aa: CASSFQGPGNYGYTF
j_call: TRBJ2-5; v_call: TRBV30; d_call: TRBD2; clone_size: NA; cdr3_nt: TGTGCCTGGAGTGACGGACTAGCAGGGACCCAGTACTTC; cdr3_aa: CAWSDGLAGTQYF
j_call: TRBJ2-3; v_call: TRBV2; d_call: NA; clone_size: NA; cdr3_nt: TGTGCCAGCAGTGGGCAGGTGACAGATACGCAGTATTTT; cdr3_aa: CASSGQVTDTQYF
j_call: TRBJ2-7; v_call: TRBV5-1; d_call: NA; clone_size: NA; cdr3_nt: TGCGCCAGCAGCACCGCGACCTACGAGCAGTACTTC; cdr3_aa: CASSTATYEQYF
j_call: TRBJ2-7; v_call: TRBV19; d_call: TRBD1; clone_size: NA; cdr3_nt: TGTGCCAGTAGTACCGAAGCCGGGACAGGGGGTTACTCCTACGAGCAGTACTTC; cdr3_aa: CASSTEAGTGGYSYEQYF
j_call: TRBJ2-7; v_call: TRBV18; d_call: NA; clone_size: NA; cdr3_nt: TGTGCCAGCTCACTTTTACCGGGCTCAAATTCCTACGAGCAGTACTTC; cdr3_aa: CASSLLPGSNSYEQYF
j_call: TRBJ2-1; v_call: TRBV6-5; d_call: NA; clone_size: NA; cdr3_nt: TGTGCCAGCAGTATCGGGACGGGCTACAATGAGCAGTTCTTC; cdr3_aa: CASSIGTGYNEQFF
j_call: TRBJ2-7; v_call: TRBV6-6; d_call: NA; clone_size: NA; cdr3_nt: TGTGCCAGCAGTTACGGGGGTTCAGGGTACGAGCAGTACTTC; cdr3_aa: CASSYGGSGYEQYF
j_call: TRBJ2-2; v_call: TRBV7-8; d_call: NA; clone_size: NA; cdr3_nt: TGTGCCAGCAGCTACGGGGGGCGAGACACCGGGGAGCTGTTTTTT; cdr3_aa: CASSYGGRDTGELFF
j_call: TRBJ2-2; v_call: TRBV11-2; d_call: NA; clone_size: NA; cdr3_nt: TGTGCCAGCAGTCTACAGGGCACCGGGGAGCTGTTTTTT; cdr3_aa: CASSLQGTGELFF
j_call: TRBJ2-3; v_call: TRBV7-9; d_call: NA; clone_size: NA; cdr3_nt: TGTGCCAGCAGCTTAGGGACCACAGCCACAGATACGCAGTATTTT; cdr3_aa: CASSLGTTATDTQYF
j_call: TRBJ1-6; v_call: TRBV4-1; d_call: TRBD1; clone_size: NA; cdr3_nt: TGCGCCAGCAGCCAGGACAGGGGTCCACCCCTCCACTTT; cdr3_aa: CASSQDRGPPLHF
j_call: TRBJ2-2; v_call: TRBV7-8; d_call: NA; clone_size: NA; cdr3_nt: TGTGCCAGCAGCTTAATGGGACAGAACACCGGGGAGCTGTTTTTT; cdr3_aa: CASSLMGQNTGELFF
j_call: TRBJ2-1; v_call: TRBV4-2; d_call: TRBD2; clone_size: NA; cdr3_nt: TGTGCCAGCAGCCAAGAGGGTCCAAGCGGGAGGCGTGGCCCCTACAATGAGCAGTTCTTC; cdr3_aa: CASSQEGPSGRRGPYNEQFF
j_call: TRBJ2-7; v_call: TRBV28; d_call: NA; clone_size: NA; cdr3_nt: TGTGCCAGCAGGCAAGGTCGGGAGTACTACGAGCAGTACTTC; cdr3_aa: CASRQGREYYEQYF
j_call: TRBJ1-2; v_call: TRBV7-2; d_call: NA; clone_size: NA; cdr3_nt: TGTGCCAGCAGTCCTGGGTGGCTGAACAACTATGGCTACACCTTC; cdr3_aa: CASSPGWLNNYGYTF
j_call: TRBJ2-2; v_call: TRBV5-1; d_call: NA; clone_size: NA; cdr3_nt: TGCGCCAGCAGCTTGGCAGCTAGCTACGGCGGGGAGCTGTTTTTT; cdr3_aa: CASSLAASYGGELFF
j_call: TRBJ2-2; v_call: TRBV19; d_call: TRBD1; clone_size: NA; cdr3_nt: TGTGCCAGTGGACAGGACCCAAATCCCGGGGAGCTGTTTTTT; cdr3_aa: CASGQDPNPGELFF
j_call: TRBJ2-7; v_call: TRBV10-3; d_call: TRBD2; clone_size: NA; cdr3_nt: TGTGCCATCAGTAATGCGGGAGGTTTCTACGAGCAGTACTTC; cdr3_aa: CAISNAGGFYEQYF
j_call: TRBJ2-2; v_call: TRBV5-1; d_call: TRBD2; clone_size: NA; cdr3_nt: TGCGCCAGCAGCCCGATAGCGGGAGGGGAGCTGTTTTTT; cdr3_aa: CASSPIAGGELFF
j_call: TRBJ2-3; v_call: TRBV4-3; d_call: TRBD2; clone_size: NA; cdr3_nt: TGCGCCAGCAGCCAAGATCTAGCTAGCGGGACTGAAGGTTTT; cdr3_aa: CASSQDLASGTEGF
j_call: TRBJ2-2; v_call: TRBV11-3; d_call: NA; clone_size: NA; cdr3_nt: TGTGCCAGCAGCTCGGGCCCCACCGGGGAGCTGTTTTTT; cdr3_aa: CASSSGPTGELFF
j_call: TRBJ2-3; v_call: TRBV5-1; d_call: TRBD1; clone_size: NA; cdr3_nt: TGCGCCAGCAGCCAGGGACAGGGGGCTAGCACAGATACGCAGTATTTT; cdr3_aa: CASSQGQGASTDTQYF
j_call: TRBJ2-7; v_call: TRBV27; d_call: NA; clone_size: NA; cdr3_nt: TGTGCCAGCAGTTTAGCCAAAAACCCCTCCTACGAGCAGTACTTC; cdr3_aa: CASSLAKNPSYEQYF
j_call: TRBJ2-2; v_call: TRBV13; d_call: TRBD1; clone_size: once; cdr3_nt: TGTGCCAGCAGCATACGGGACAGGGGGATCGGGGAGCTGTTTTTT; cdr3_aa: CASSIRDRGIGELFF
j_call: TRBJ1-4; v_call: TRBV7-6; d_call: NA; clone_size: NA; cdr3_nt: TGTGCCAGCAGCAAACCCATCGACTCGACTAATGAAAAACTGTTTTTT; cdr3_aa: CASSKPIDSTNEKLFF
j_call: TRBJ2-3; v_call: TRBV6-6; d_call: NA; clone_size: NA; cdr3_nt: TGTGCCAGCAGCCCTAAAGGCAGGGGTGGCACAGATACGCAGTATTTT; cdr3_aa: CASSPKGRGGTDTQYF
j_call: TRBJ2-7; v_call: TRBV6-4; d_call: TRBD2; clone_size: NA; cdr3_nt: TGTGCCAGCAGTCCCTCTTTGGTAGCGGGCTTAGTTTACGAGCAGTACTTC; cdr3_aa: CASSPSLVAGLVYEQYF
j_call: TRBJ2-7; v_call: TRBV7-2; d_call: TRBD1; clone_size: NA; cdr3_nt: TGTGCCAGCAGCCCGGGGACAGGAGAACACTACGAGCAGTACTTC; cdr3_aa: CASSPGTGEHYEQYF
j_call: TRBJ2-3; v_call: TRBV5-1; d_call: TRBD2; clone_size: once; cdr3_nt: TGCGCCAGCAGCTTGGTGCGGGAGCCCCCAGATACGCAGTATTTT; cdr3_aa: CASSLVREPPDTQYF
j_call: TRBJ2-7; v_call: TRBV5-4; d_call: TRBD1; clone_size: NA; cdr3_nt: TGTGCCAGCAGCCGACAGGGGGTTAGCGAGCAGTACTTC; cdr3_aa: CASSRQGVSEQYF
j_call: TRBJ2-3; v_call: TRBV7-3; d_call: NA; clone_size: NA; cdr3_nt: TGTGCCAGCAGCTTACTTGGTCCAGATACGCAGTATTTT; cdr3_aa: CASSLLGPDTQYF
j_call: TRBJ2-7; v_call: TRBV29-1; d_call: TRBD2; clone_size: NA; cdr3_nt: TGCAGCGTATCTAGCGGAGGCCTTCTCGAGCAGTACTTC; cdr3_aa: CSVSSGGLLEQYF
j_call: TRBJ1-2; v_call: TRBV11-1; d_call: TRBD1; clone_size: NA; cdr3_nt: TGTGCCAGCAGCTTAACAGGGGGCAACTATGGCTACACCTTC; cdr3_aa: CASSLTGGNYGYTF
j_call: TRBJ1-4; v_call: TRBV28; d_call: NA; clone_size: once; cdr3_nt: TGTGCCAGCAGTCGCGGACGGAGTAATGAAAAACTGTTTTTT; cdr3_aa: CASSRGRSNEKLFF
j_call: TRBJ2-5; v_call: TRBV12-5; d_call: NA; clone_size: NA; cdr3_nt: TGTGCTAGTTCGACCAGCCAAGAGACCCAGTACTTC; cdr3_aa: CASSTSQETQYF